This record looks at one T cell receptor beta chain sequence and its context. The sample originates from a study of blood T cell repertoires in COVID-19. Study-wide background: Some COVID-19 samples were acute and others convalescent; all came from the United States, Italy and Spain. Sources were T cells, B-cell-depleted T cells, or PBMCs; the material itself was cDNA or gDNA.

Original analysis: Estimation of nucleated cell counts was performed using reference gene primer amplification. Sequencing used immunoSEQ multiplex PCR; TCRdb keeps in-frame clones, though not all of them. The V and J calls and clone size were taken over from that table, and D and trimming were inferred from the DNA. The sample lists 130,000 to 150,000 clones; around four fifths were seen once. After removal of 4 bases from V and 6 bases from J, the junction contained 6 bases not matched to a gene. There are 14 residues in the CDR3. Germline lookup yields CDR1 LGHDT and CDR2 YNNKEL (reference sequence).

The sequence derives from a human donor in a cohort sampled during active COVID-19. V usage is TRBV3-1 (or the pseudogene TRBV3-2) and J usage is TRBJ2-7; 10 positions match TRBD1. Sequenced sample: peripheral blood. The CDR3 nucleotides are TGTGCCAGCAGCCCTCGACAGGGGGCTGCCGAGCAGTACTTC. Amino acid sequence: CASSPRQGAAEQYF.